This passage covers 22 T cell receptor beta chains from one sample sequenced in a study of T cell repertoires in cytomegalovirus infection. TCRdb reprocessed the reads via MiXCR and lists one record per CDR3 protein. There are around 270,000 distinct CDR3 sequences in the sample; roughly 10% occur only once, and approximately 16% lies in the top ten. Sequencing was carried out using PBMCs. Receptors originate from a human donor in good health (CMV status not recorded). Some clones in this sample may be carry-over from other donors' samples.

Many counts were recorded for this clonotype. This chain links TRBV27 with TRBJ1-1; TRBD1 might be the D (6 bases). Germline CDR1 and CDR2: MNHEY and SMNVEV (reference sequence). V lost 5 bases to trimming and J lost 4 bases, with 14 bases between them. The CDR3 spans 14 residues. The CDR3 bases are TGTGCCAGCAGTCACAGGGCCCGGACCACTGAAGCTTTCTTT. Its translation: CASSHRARTTEAFF.

This clonotype has at least ten counts. The genes are TRBV7-2 and TRBJ1-2; 10 bases align to TRBD1. Germline assignment: CDR1 SGHTA and CDR2 FQGNSA. This CDR3 is built from 17 residues. Losses at the gene ends were 1 base for V and 0 bases for J; bases not matched to a gene: 5. For the CDR3, the DNA is TGTGCCAGCAGCTTAGGGACAGGGGGGCTCCCTAACTATGGCTACACCTTC. Protein product: CASSLGTGGLPNYGYTF. Full variable domain (missing parts from reference TRBV7-2 and TRBJ1-2): GAGVSQSPSNKVTEKGKDVELRCDPISGHTALYWYRQSLGQGLEFLIYFQGNSAPDKSGLPSDRFSAERTGGSVSTLTIQRTQQEDSAVYLCASSLGTGGLPNYGYTFGSGTRLTVV.

The sample holds many counts of this clonotype. The rearrangement links TRBV7-2 to TRBJ1-2, with 9 bases matching TRBD1. V was pared by 5 bases and J by 6 bases, with 10 bases of the junction left unmatched. Germline values: CDR1 SGHTA, CDR2 FQGNSA. The CDR3 is 15 residues long. The DNA for the CDR3 is TGTGCCAGCAGCCCCCACAGGGGGCTATTAGATGGCTACACCTTC. Amino acids: CASSPHRGLLDGYTF.

J is TRBJ1-1 and V is TRBV25-1, with 7 bases that match TRBD1. Germline V gene lookup returns CDR1 MGHDK and CDR2 SYGVNS. The CDR3 has 14 amino acids. The J segment lost 5 bases and the V segment lost 4 bases, leaving 7 bases of the junction unmatched. Written as DNA, the CDR3 is TGTGCCAGCAGTGCAACCAGGGGGAGGACTGAAGCTTTCTTT. Its protein product is CASSATRGRTEAFF. Supplemented by reference TRBV25-1 and TRBJ1-1, the full variable domain reads EADIYQTPRYLVIGTGKKITLECSQTMGHDKMYWYQQDPGMELHLIHYSYGVNSTEKGDLSSESTVSRIRTEHFPLTLESARPSHTSQYLCASSATRGRTEAFFGQGTRLTVV.

The rearrangement uses TRBV29-1 and TRBJ1-1; D gene uncertain. The CDR3 spans 15 residues. The V gene lost 0 bases and the J gene lost 1 base, with 12 bases spanning the gap. Germline lookup yields CDR1 SQVTM and CDR2 ANQGSEA. The CDR3 spells CSVEDGWRGNTEAFF. CDR3 nucleotides: TGCAGCGTTGAAGACGGGTGGCGGGGGAACACTGAAGCTTTCTTT.

This clonotype was counted a few times. The rearrangement uses TRBV29-1 and TRBJ2-2, with 10 bases matching TRBD2. The CDR3 is 14 residues long. The V and J ends lost 8 bases and 1 base, in that order; junction bases with no gene match: 4. Germline-derived CDR1 and CDR2 are SQVTM and ANQGSEA. CDR3 amino acids: CSLRLAGNTGELFF. In DNA, the CDR3 is TGCAGCTTACGACTAGCGGGGAACACCGGGGAGCTGTTTTTT.

In its sample, this clonotype was seen many times. The rearrangement links TRBV7-8 to TRBJ2-7; the match to TRBD2 covers 8 bases. Germline V lookup: CDR1 SGHVS, CDR2 FQNEAQ. The CDR3 runs 18 residues. J gave up 2 bases and V 1 base, and 13 bases lay outside the gene matches. The CDR3 protein is CASSLVGSGESSPYEQYF. The CDR3 DNA follows: TGTGCCAGCAGCTTAGTTGGTAGCGGGGAGAGTTCCCCCTACGAGCAGTACTTC. Based on the CDR3 plus reference TRBV7-8 and TRBJ2-7, the full variable domain is GAGVSQSPRYKVAKRGQDVALRCDPISGHVSLFWYQQALGQGPEFLTYFQNEAQLDKSGLPSDRFFAERPEGSVSTLKIQRTQQEDSAVYLCASSLVGSGESSPYEQYFGPGTRLTVT.

In this sample, this clonotype turned up many times. DNA for the CDR3: TGTGCCAGCAGCCCTCCGGGACAGGCTACCTACGAGCAGTACTTC. Encoded protein: CASSPPGQATYEQYF. The chain recombines TRBV7-8 with TRBJ2-7, with TRBD1 identical over 8 bases. The germline gives CDR1 SGHVS, CDR2 FQNEAQ. V trimming: 5 bases; J trimming: 2 bases; junction bases outside the gene matches: 8. This CDR3 comprises 15 residues.

This clonotype was detected a few times. This rearrangement joins TRBV2 to TRBJ2-1, with a tentative D call TRBD2 (5 bases). The V end was cut by 6 bases, the J end by 6 bases, with 15 bases between. The germline CDR1 and CDR2 sequences are SNHLY and FYNNEI. This CDR3 comprises 14 residues. The CDR3 bases are TGTGCCAGCAGGAGATCTAGCCTTGGCAATGAGCAGTTCTTC. Residues: CASRRSSLGNEQFF.

This clonotype was observed many times. V usage is TRBV20-1 and J usage is TRBJ1-5; no clear D. Germline V gene lookup returns CDR1 DFQATT and CDR2 SNEGSKA (reference sequence). This CDR3 contains 14 residues. The V end was cut by 2 bases, the J end by 4 bases, with 12 bases between. The CDR3 is CSARLGSDNQPQHF. Here the CDR3 DNA reads TGCAGTGCTAGATTGGGTTCCGATAATCAGCCCCAGCATTTT.

In regard to this clonotype: Sequence at one end of the junction differs from germline and may be a read error. The chain links TRBV7-2 to TRBJ2-7; D perhaps matches TRBD1 (5 bases). This CDR3 has 14 amino acids. Germline V gives CDR1 SGHTA, CDR2 FQGNSA. DNA of the CDR3: TGTGGCAGCAGCCTGCAGGGAAGCTCCTACGAGCAGTACTTC. As protein: CGSSLQGSSYEQYF.

In this sample, this clonotype turned up a few times. V and J are TRBV20-1 and TRBJ1-5; the D is unclear. The CDR3 runs to 12 residues. CDR1 and CDR2 from the germline V gene are DFQATT and SNEGSKA (reference sequence). V lost 1 base, J lost 11 bases, and 12 bases lay in between. CDR3 DNA sequence: TGCAGTGCTAGAGCGGGAGCCACGGCCCAGCATTTT. It yields the protein CSARAGATAQHF.

In its sample, this clonotype was seen many times. The chain combines TRBV19 with TRBJ2-7; D perhaps matches TRBD1 (6 bases). The germline V and J ends were trimmed by 6 bases and 2 bases, with 14 bases remaining between them. CDR1 is LNHDA, CDR2 SQIVND, per germline (reference sequence). The CDR3 sequence is 14 residues long. The CDR3 DNA reads TGTGCCAGTAGGTCGGACAGTCCCCCCTACGAGCAGTACTTC. Translating it yields CASRSDSPPYEQYF.

This clonotype has more than one count but fewer than ten. The chain joins TRBV19 to TRBJ1-5; 10 bases match TRBD1. Germline CDR1 is LNHDA and CDR2 is SQIVND (reference sequence). CDR3 size: 16 residues. J gave up 6 bases and V 3 bases, and 8 bases lay outside the gene matches. CDR3 sequence (DNA): TGTGCCAGTAGTATCCCAAGACAGGGGGCTATTCAGCCCCAGCATTTT. It codes for CASSIPRQGAIQPQHF.

This clonotype was picked up many times. The chain has TRBV7-2 and TRBJ2-1, with TRBD1 identical over 7 bases. CDR3 size: 15 residues. Per germline, CDR1 SGHTA and CDR2 FQGNSA. V was clipped by 5 bases and J by 0 bases; unmatched bases: 4. CDR3 residues: CASSVRDSSYNEQFF. The CDR3 DNA sequence: TGTGCCAGCAGCGTCCGGGACAGCTCCTACAATGAGCAGTTCTTC.

This clonotype was seen a handful of times. This chain links TRBV19 with TRBJ1-2, with a tentative D call TRBD1 (5 bases). Germline V gene data show CDR1 as LNHDA and CDR2 as SQIVND (reference sequence). The CDR3 extends over 14 amino acids. Trimming pared 2 bases from V and 8 bases from J, leaving 15 bases between. CDR3 region: CASSIPGTGRGYTF. In nucleotides, the CDR3 is TGTGCCAGTAGTATACCGGGGACGGGCCGCGGCTACACCTTC.

There are a few counts of this clonotype. The chain joins TRBV19 to TRBJ1-2, with D tentatively TRBD1 (6 bases). V was shortened by 8 bases and J by 7 bases, with 17 bases between the two germline ends. The germline CDR1 and CDR2 sequences are LNHDA and SQIVND (reference sequence). The CDR3 is 13 residues long. CDR3 DNA: TGTGCCAGTGGAGTCCTTACAGGGAGTGGCTACACCTTC. Its translation is CASGVLTGSGYTF.

This clonotype came up many times. V is TRBV28 and J is TRBJ1-4, with 11 bases matching TRBD1. Trimming at V came to 6 bases and at J to 5 bases, leaving 5 bases not matched to a gene. Per the germline V gene, CDR1 is MDHEN and CDR2 is SYDVKM. The CDR3 is 15 residues long. The CDR3 loop reads CASRTWDRGNEKLFF. The CDR3 DNA reads TGTGCCAGCAGAACCTGGGACAGGGGGAATGAAAAACTGTTTTTT. The whole variable domain, filled in from reference TRBV28 and TRBJ1-4, reads DVKVTQSSRYLVKRTGEKVFLECVQDMDHENMFWYRQDPGLGLRLIYFSYDVKMKEKGDIPEGYSVSREKKERFSLILESASTNQTSMYLCASRTWDRGNEKLFFGSGTQLSVL.

The chain joins TRBV20-1 to TRBJ2-7, with D tentatively TRBD2 (6 bases). The CDR3 spans 15 residues. Germline V gives CDR1 DFQATT, CDR2 SNEGSKA (reference sequence). V lost 0 bases to trimming and J lost 3 bases, with 15 bases between them. The CDR3 sequence is CSARDFELAGYEQYF. The DNA of the CDR3 is TGCAGTGCTAGAGATTTTGAACTAGCTGGCTACGAGCAGTACTTC.

This clonotype has more than one count but fewer than ten. The genes are TRBV2 and TRBJ2-3; D is uncertain. CDR1 and CDR2 from the germline V gene are SNHLY and FYNNEI. The germline V and J ends were trimmed by 7 bases and 10 bases, with 12 bases remaining between them. The CDR3 runs 11 residues. CDR3: CASNQRGAQYF. The CDR3, as DNA: TGTGCCAGCAACCAGCGCGGAGCGCAGTATTTT.

This clonotype was seen a handful of times. The J gene is TRBJ1-1, the V gene TRBV7-2; 7 bases are a match to TRBD1. The CDR3 has 14 residues. Germline CDR1 SGHTA, CDR2 FQGNSA. After removal of 2 bases from V and 5 bases from J, the junction contained 5 bases not matched to a gene. CDR3 loop: CASSLYGQATEAFF. CDR3 bases: TGTGCCAGCAGCTTATACGGACAGGCAACTGAAGCTTTCTTT.

The V and J genes are TRBV7-9 and TRBJ1-6, with unresolved D. The CDR3 has 15 amino acids. CDR1 and CDR2 (germline): SEHNR, FQNEAQ (reference sequence). Trimming took 1 base from V and 7 from J, leaving 11 bases between them. CDR3 residues: CASSLDPWGNSPLHF. The CDR3 DNA is TGTGCCAGCAGCTTAGACCCTTGGGGAAATTCACCCCTCCACTTT. The complete variable domain, with remaining parts taken from reference TRBV7-9 and TRBJ1-6, reads DTGVSQNPRHKITKRGQNVTFRCDPISEHNRLYWYRQTLGQGPEFLTYFQNEAQLEKSRLLSDRFSAERPKGSFSTLEIQRTEQGDSAMYLCASSLDPWGNSPLHFGNGTRLTVT.